This is a list of T cell receptor beta chains from one sample in a study of B cell selection in AIRE deficiency. Using immunoSEQ multiplex PCR, the repertoire was profiled, and TCRdb retains in-frame clones only, with some absent. This sample has some 23,000 clones, with 95% to 98% found just once. The source material was conventional CD4+ T cells sorted from PBMCs. The receptor set was obtained from a human donor with AIRE deficiency. The CDR3 runs from the conserved cysteine through the conserved F or W. Fields, in order: clone size, J gene, V gene, D gene, CDR3 DNA, CDR3 protein. A D gene is named only where the DNA matches it firmly. The size field is filled for only some rows; it gives once, few, many or a size class.

>-|TRBJ1-2|TRBV30|-
TGTGCCTCACCAAAAGCAGAGACTGGGATTTCTAGGTATGGCTACACCTTC
CASPKAETGISRYGYTF
>-|TRBJ2-2|TRBV15|-
TGTGCCACCAGCACAGACAGGTTGAACACCGGGGAGCTGTTTTTT
CATSTDRLNTGELFF
>-|TRBJ1-4|TRBV4-3|-
TGCGCCAGCAGCCAAGAAGGGGTGACGGCTGAAAAACTGTTTTTT
CASSQEGVTAEKLFF
>-|TRBJ2-5|TRBV28|TRBD2
TGTGCCAGCAGTTTAAGCGGGACGGCGGGAGAGACCCAGTACTTC
CASSLSGTAGETQYF
>-|TRBJ1-4|TRBV19|TRBD1
TGTGCCAGTAGTCCATGGGACAGGCCGAAGAGTCGACGTGAAAAACTGTTTTTT
CASSPWDRPKSRREKLFF
>-|TRBJ2-7|TRBV28|-
TGTGCCAGCGGGGTTGCCGGCTACGAGCAGTACTTC
CASGVAGYEQYF
>-|TRBJ2-7|TRBV6-6|-
TGTGCCAGCAGTTATGACCCAGGGGTCTACGAGCAGTACTTC
CASSYDPGVYEQYF
>-|TRBJ2-3|TRBV9|-
TGTGCCAGCAGCGTAAATCCCGCGACTAGCACAGATACGCAGTATTTT
CASSVNPATSTDTQYF
>once|TRBJ2-3|TRBV27|-
TGTGCCAGCAGTTTGGGTAGATCTACAGATACGCAGTATTTT
CASSLGRSTDTQYF
>-|TRBJ2-1|TRBV4-1|-
TGCGCCAGCAGCTCGCGAGCGGACGGTGAGCAGTTCTTC
CASSSRADGEQFF
>-|TRBJ2-7|TRBV9|-
TGTGCCAGCAGCGTAGCTACAGGAGTCACAGGGTTTCAGAACGAGCAGTACTTC
CASSVATGVTGFQNEQYF
>-|TRBJ1-1|TRBV6-5|-
TGTGCCAGCAGTTTGGACAGAAGTCGTGCTTTCTTT
CASSLDRSRAFF
>-|TRBJ1-1|TRBV5-1|-
TGCGCCAGCAGAAGGACAGTCGCGGCGAGCACTGAAGCTTTCTTT
CASRRTVAASTEAFF
>-|TRBJ2-3|TRBV19|-
TGTGCCAGTAGTAGGCGACTACCATCCACAGATACGCAGTATTTT
CASSRRLPSTDTQYF
>-|TRBJ1-3|TRBV4-2|-
TGTGCCAGCAGCCAAGAAGGGCGGGCGGTTGTGAACACCATATATTTT
CASSQEGRAVVNTIYF
>once|TRBJ2-3|TRBV6-5|-
TGTGCCAGCAGTTACGGACTGCCAGCGGATACGCAGTATTTT
CASSYGLPADTQYF
>-|TRBJ2-6|TRBV11-3|-
TGTGCCAGCAGCTTACAGGGCGCTGGGGCCAACGTCCTGACTTTC
CASSLQGAGANVLTF